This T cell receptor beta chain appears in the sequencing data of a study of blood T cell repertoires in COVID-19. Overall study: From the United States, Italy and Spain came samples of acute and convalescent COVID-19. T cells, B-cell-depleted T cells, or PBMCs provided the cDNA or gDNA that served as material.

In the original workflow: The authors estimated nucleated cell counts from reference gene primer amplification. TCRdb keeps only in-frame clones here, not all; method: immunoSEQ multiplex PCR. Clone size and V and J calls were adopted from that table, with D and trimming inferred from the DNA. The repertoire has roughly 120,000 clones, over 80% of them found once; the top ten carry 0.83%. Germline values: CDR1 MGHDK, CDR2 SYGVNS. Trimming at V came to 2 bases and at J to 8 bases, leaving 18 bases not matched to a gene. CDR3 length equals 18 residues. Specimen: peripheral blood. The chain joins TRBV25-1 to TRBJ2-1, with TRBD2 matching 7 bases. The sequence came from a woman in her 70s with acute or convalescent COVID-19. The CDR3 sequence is CASSETLPGRGSEDEQFF. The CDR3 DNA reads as TGTGCCAGCAGTGAAACCCTGCCTGGGCGCGGGAGCGAAGATGAGCAGTTCTTC.